This T cell receptor (beta chain) stems from a study of CD8+CD57+ T cells in acquired aplastic anemia. About the research overall: Sorting CD4+ and CD8+ cells gave DNA averaging about 2.9 ug. Roughly 9.9 million reads, on average, were obtained for CD4+ cells from healthy donors.

The V gene's germline CDR1 is SGHKS and CDR2 YYEKEE (reference sequence). This CDR3 has 15 residues. Points from the study as a whole: Fewer than 35 shared CD8+ CDR3s appeared highly expressed within patients' immunodominant clones.

With respect to this clonotype: What it binds is not known. Its ends do not fully match the called genes, so a read error is possible.

Genomic DNA provided the template from which TCR beta VDJ and CDR3 profiles were obtained. TCRdb called the reads again in MiXCR, with one record for every CDR3 protein. The sample includes approximately 380,000 distinct CDR3 sequences, 65% to 80% seen only once; the top ten take 4%. This sequence originates from a human donor in good health, serving as a control. This chain uses TRBV5-5 with TRBJ2-2; D not certain. The sequencing input was sorted CD4+, CD8+, or CD8+CD57+ T cells (not recorded which) from PBMCs. The CDR3 region has the DNA TGCGCCAGCAGCTTCAATGAAGGTATCACCGGGGAGCTGTTTTTT. Protein sequence: CASSFNEGITGELFF.